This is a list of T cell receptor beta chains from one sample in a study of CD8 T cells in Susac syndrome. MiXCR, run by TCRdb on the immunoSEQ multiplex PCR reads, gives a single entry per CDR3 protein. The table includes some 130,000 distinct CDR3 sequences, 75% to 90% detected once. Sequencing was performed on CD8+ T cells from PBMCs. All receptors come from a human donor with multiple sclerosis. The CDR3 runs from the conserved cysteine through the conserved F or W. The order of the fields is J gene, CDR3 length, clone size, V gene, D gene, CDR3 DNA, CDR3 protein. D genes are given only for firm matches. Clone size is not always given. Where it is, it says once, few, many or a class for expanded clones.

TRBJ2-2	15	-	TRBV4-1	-	TGCGCCAGCAGCCAAGTCGGAGTGAAGACCGGGGAGCTGTTTTTT	CASSQVGVKTGELFF
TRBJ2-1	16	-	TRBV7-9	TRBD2	TGTGCCAGCAGCTCATTCCCGGGACTAGCGGGAGAGGAGAAGTTCTTC	CASSSFPGLAGEEKFF
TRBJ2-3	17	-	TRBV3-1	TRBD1	TGTGCCAGCAGCATAGGGACTGGACAGGGTAGGGGAGATACGCAGTATTTT	CASSIGTGQGRGDTQYF
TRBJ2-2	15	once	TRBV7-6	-	TGTGCCAGCAGCCCGGCGGTCTTCGGCACCGGGGAGCTGTTTTTT	CASSPAVFGTGELFF
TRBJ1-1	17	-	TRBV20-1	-	TGCAGTGCTAGAGATCGTGAAACAGGGCTCGTGAACACTGAAGCTTTCTTT	CSARDRETGLVNTEAFF
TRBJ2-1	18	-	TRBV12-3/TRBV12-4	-	TGTGCCAGCAGTTCAACTCGGATGGGGGCCTCCCGGGGCAATGAGCAGTTCTTC	CASSSTRMGASRGNEQFF
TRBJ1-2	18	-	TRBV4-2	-	TGTGCCAGCAGCCAACGGGCCTCCTTGGCGGAAGGTGTATATGGCTACACCTTC	CASSQRASLAEGVYGYTF
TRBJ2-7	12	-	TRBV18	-	TGTGCCAGCTCAGACACTACGATCGAGCAGTACTTC	CASSDTTIEQYF
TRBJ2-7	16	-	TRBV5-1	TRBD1	TGCGCCAGCAGCCTGGACAGGACCTCCTCCTCCTACGAGCAGTACTTC	CASSLDRTSSSYEQYF
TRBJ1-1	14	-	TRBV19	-	TGTGCCAGTAGTGTCGGATATGGTTACACTGAAGCTTTCTTT	CASSVGYGYTEAFF
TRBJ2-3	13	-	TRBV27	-	TGTGCCAGCAGTTTTAGGGGGGCAGATACGCAGTATTTT	CASSFRGADTQYF
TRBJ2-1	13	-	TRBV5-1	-	TGCGCCAGCAGCTCTGGACTCGACAATGAGCAGTTCTTC	CASSSGLDNEQFF
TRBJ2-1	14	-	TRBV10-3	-	TGTGCCATCGGGGGGACAGATGACTACAATGAGCAGTTCTTC	CAIGGTDDYNEQFF
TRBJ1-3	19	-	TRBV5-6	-	TGTGCCAGCAGCTTGTCCCAGGACTCCTGGGAGATGGGGGGAAACACCATATATTTT	CASSLSQDSWEMGGNTIYF
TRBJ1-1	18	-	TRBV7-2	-	TGTGCCAGCAGCCCCCGGTATCAGGGATTTGACATTTTTGGCGAAGCTTTCTTT	CASSPRYQGFDIFGEAFF
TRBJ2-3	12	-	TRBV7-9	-	TGTGCCAGCAGCTTCCGGAGCCCAGATCTGTATTTT	CASSFRSPDLYF
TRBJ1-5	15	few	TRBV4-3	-	TGCGCCAGCAGCCCCCTCCGTGATAGCAATCAGCCCCAGCATTTT	CASSPLRDSNQPQHF
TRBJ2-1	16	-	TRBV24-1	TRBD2	TGTGCCACCAGTGATCCCGGGACTAGTGGTCGCAATGAGCAGTTCTTC	CATSDPGTSGRNEQFF
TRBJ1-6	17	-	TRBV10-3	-	TGTGCCATCAGTGACTATCCGGGGTCCTCCTATAATTCACCCCTCCACTTT	CAISDYPGSSYNSPLHF
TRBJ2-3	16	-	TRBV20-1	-	TGCAGTGCTAGAGATCTCGGGACCAACCCCACAGATACGCAGTATTTT	CSARDLGTNPTDTQYF
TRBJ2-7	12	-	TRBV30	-	TGTGCCTGGAGTGGTCGGGGCTACGAGCAGTACTTC	CAWSGRGYEQYF
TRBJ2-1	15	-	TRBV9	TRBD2	TGTGCCAGCAGCGTAGGGGGACTAGTCCGGGATGAGCAGTTCTTC	CASSVGGLVRDEQFF
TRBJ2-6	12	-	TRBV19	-	TGTGCCAGCCGCTCGGGGGCCAACGTCCTGACTTTC	CASRSGANVLTF
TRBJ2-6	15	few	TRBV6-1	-	TGTGCCAGCAGCGTCCTAGGGGTCGGGGCCAACGTCCTGACTTTC	CASSVLGVGANVLTF
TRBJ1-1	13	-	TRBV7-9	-	TGTGCCAGCAGCTTTATCCAGGTCCCTGAAGCTTTCTTT	CASSFIQVPEAFF
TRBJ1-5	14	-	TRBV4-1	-	TGCGCCAGCAGCCTTTCCGCGAGCAATCAGCCCCAGCATTTT	CASSLSASNQPQHF
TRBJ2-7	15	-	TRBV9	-	TGTGCCAGCAGCGTAGGTGGATCCCTAACCTACGAGCAGTACTTC	CASSVGGSLTYEQYF
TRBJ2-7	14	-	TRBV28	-	TGTGCCAGCAACCTTTTCCGGGCTCCCTACGAGCAGTACTTC	CASNLFRAPYEQYF
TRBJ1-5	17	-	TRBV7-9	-	TGTGCCAGCAGCCAATCCGAAGAGACGTGGAGGGATCAGCCCCAGCATTTT	CASSQSEETWRDQPQHF
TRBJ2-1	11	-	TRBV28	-	TGTGCCAGCAACAACTACAATGAGCAGTTCTTC	CASNNYNEQFF
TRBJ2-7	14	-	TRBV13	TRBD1	TGTGCCAGCAGCACGACAGGGGGAGGCTACGAGCAGTACTTC	CASSTTGGGYEQYF
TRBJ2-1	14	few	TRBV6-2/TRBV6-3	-	TGTGCCAGCAGTTACCTCATTACAGAAGATGAGCAGTTCTTC	CASSYLITEDEQFF
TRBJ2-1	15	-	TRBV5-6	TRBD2	TGTGCCAGCGGGGCGGGAGGTGAGGGGTCGGCTGAGCAGTTCTTC	CASGAGGEGSAEQFF
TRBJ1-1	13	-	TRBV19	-	TGTGCCAGTAGTATTTGGGGGGGCACTGAAGCTTTCTTT	CASSIWGGTEAFF
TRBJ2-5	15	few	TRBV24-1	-	TGTGCCACCAGTGATGGACCCTTGTACCAAGAGACCCAGTACTTC	CATSDGPLYQETQYF
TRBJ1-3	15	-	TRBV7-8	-	TGTGCCAGCAGCTTCCGGGTCCCCTCTGGAAACACCATATATTTT	CASSFRVPSGNTIYF
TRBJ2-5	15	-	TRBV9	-	TGTGCCAGCAGCCCGACAAAGGGACGCCAAGAGACCCAGTACTTC	CASSPTKGRQETQYF
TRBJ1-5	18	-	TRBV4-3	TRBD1	TGCGCCAGCAGCCAAGATCGTATCGGACAGGGACTCAATCAGCCCCAGCATTTT	CASSQDRIGQGLNQPQHF
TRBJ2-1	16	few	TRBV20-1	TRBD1	TGCAGTGCCGGACGGCTTAGACAGGGGGCCTACAATGAGCAGTTCTTC	CSAGRLRQGAYNEQFF
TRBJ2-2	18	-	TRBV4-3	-	TGCGCCAGCAGCCAAGATCATCCCACCACGGTTAACACCGGGGAGCTGTTTTTT	CASSQDHPTTVNTGELFF
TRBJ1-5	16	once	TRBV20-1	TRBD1	TGCAGTGCTAGAGAAAACAGGGGTAGTGGCAATCAGCCCCAGCATTTT	CSARENRGSGNQPQHF
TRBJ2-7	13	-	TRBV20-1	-	TGCAGTGCCGACGACAGAGAGCACTACGAGCAGTACTTC	CSADDREHYEQYF
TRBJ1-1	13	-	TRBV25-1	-	TGTGCCAGCAGTGAATTTATTCGGCAGAAAGCTTTCTTT	CASSEFIRQKAFF
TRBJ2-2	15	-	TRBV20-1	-	TGCAGTGCTAGAGTAGACGGGGCAAACACCGGGGAGCTGTTTTTT	CSARVDGANTGELFF
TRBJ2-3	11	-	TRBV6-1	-	TGTGCCAGCATGGGGGGTGATACGCAGTATTTT	CASMGGDTQYF
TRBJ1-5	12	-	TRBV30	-	TGTGCCTGGAGTCTCGGGGCCCAGCCCCAGCATTTT	CAWSLGAQPQHF
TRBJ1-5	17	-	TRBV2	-	TGTGCCAGCAGCGCAGAATCAGATTTCGATAGCAATCAGCCCCAGCATTTT	CASSAESDFDSNQPQHF
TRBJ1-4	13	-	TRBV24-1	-	TGTGCCACACAGGGATTGGTGGGTGAAAAACTGTTTTTT	CATQGLVGEKLFF
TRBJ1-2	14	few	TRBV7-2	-	TGTGCCAGCAGCTTTGGGGACGGGAACTATGGCTACACCTTC	CASSFGDGNYGYTF
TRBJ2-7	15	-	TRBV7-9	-	TGTGCCAGCAGCTGGTTTCAGGGTAGCTCCTACGAGCAGTACTTC	CASSWFQGSSYEQYF
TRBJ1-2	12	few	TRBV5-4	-	TGTGCCAGCAGCTTGGTAGGGGAGGGCTACACCTTC	CASSLVGEGYTF
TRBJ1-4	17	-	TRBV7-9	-	TGTGCCAGCAGCTTAGATAGTGTTCCCCGGGCGGATGAAAAACTGTTTTTT	CASSLDSVPRADEKLFF
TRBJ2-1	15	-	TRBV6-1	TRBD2	TGTGCCAGCAGTGACCTAGCGGGTCCCTACAATGAGCAGTTCTTC	CASSDLAGPYNEQFF
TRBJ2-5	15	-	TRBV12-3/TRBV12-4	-	TGTGCCAGCAGCCTAGGCCCCGGACTGGCAGAGACCCAGTACTTC	CASSLGPGLAETQYF
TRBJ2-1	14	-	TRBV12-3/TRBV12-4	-	TGTGCCAGCAGGGCCCGGGGCTCTTACAATGAGCAGTTCTTC	CASRARGSYNEQFF
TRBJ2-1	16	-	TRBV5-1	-	TGCGCCAGCAGCTTATATCTCCGGGGGATATACAATGAGCAGTTCTTC	CASSLYLRGIYNEQFF
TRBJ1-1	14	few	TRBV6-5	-	TGTGCCAGCAGTTACGGGCCGGGGAACACTGAAGCTTTCTTT	CASSYGPGNTEAFF
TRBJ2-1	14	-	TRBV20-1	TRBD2	TGCAGTGCCAGAGGACTAGCGGGCTACAATGAGCAGTTCTTC	CSARGLAGYNEQFF
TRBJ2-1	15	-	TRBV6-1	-	TGTGCCAGCACCGTCCCGGGACGGTTCATTAATGAGCAGTTCTTC	CASTVPGRFINEQFF